Listed here are 30 T cell receptor beta chains from one sample, sequenced in a study of blood T cells in healthy people across ages. Through a sample-barcoded 5' primer and a J-beta primer mix, a second PCR was run for roughly 7 to 12 cycles. TCRdb ran MiXCR on the 5' RACE reads and lists one entry per CDR3 protein. The table records fewer than 800,000 distinct CDR3 sequences, 45% to 50% of them present only once. Input material: blood. The receptor set was obtained from a woman aged 55-75 years in good health.

This clonotype was observed a few times. The CDR3 is CASSLGGTANTEAFF. CDR3 nucleotide sequence: TGTGCCAGCAGCTTAGGAGGGACAGCGAACACTGAAGCTTTCTTT. This chain joins TRBV7-2 and TRBJ1-1, with 7 bases that match TRBD1. The germline CDR1 and CDR2 sequences are SGHTA and FQGNSA. V dropped 1 base and J dropped 1; count of bases not matched to a gene: 3. CDR3 length: 15 residues.

The chain couples TRBV20-1 to TRBJ2-1, with TRBD2 identical over 12 bases. The CDR3 length is 14 residues. V was pared by 1 base and J by 10 bases, with 5 bases of the junction left unmatched. Germline V lookup: CDR1 DFQATT, CDR2 SNEGSKA (reference sequence). The DNA for the CDR3 is TGCAGTGCTAGAGCTAGCGGGAGGGCCGGGGAGCAGTTCTTC. This encodes CSARASGRAGEQFF.

CDR3 sequence: CASSYVPCEIHF. CDR3 DNA: TGTGCCAGCAGCTATGTGCCGTGTGAGATCCACTTT. The chain employs TRBV7-9 and TRBJ1-6; no firm D call. The CDR3 totals 12 residues. The germline gives CDR1 SEHNR, CDR2 FQNEAQ (reference sequence). Between the trimmed V and J ends, which lost 4 bases and 17 bases, there was a span of 15 bases.

The chain carries TRBV7-2 and TRBJ2-1, with 8 positions matching TRBD1. The junction had 5 bases not matched to a gene; V was cut back by 1 base and J by 6 bases. Germline V gene lookup returns CDR1 SGHTA and CDR2 FQGNSA. This CDR3 contains 15 residues. Written as DNA, the CDR3 is TGTGCCAGCAGCTTAGGACAGGGGAGTACCAATGAGCAGTTCTTC. Amino acids: CASSLGQGSTNEQFF.

The chain combines TRBV7-2 with TRBJ2-1; 10 bases align to TRBD1. The CDR3 is made up of 14 amino acids. In germline, CDR1 is SGHTA, CDR2 FQGNSA. V lost 4 bases, J lost 6 bases, and 3 bases stayed unmatched. The CDR3 here is CASSWDRGSNEQFF. CDR3 nucleotide sequence: TGTGCCAGCAGCTGGGACAGGGGCAGCAATGAGCAGTTCTTC.

The chain combines TRBV15 with TRBJ2-6; no clear D. V gave up 1 base and J gave up 4 bases, with 11 bases separating them. The germline CDR1 and CDR2 sequences are LNHNV and YYDKDF (reference sequence). This CDR3 spans 16 amino acids. CDR3 nucleotides: TGTGCCACCAGCAGAGCAGGTGCCGCCGGGGCCAACGTCCTGACTTTC. Amino acid sequence: CATSRAGAAGANVLTF. The full variable domain, completed using reference TRBV15 and TRBJ2-6, is DAMVIQNPRYQVTQFGKPVTLSCSQTLNHNVMYWYQQKSSQAPKLLFHYYDKDFNNEADTPDNFQSRRPNTSFCFLDIRSPGLGDTAMYLCATSRAGAAGANVLTFGAGSRLTVL.

On this clonotype: At one of its ends the junction is not consistent with the germline gene, which may arise from a read error. V and J are TRBV7-6 and TRBJ2-7; D is ambiguous. Per the germline V gene, CDR1 is SGHVS and CDR2 is FNYEAQ. The CDR3 has 13 residues. CDR3 sequence: CASSSSLADEQYF. The CDR3, as DNA: TGTGCCAGCAGCTCCTCATTAGCCGACGAACAGTACTTC.

This chain uses TRBV7-3 with TRBJ2-1; D is perhaps TRBD1 (5 bases). This CDR3 is 15 amino acids long. The V end lost 5 bases, the J end lost 4 bases, and 15 bases lay between the germline ends. The germline V gene has CDR1 SGHTA and CDR2 FQGTGA. CDR3 amino acids: CASSQDSAVYNEQFF. As DNA, the CDR3 is TGTGCCAGCAGCCAAGACAGCGCGGTTTACAATGAGCAGTTCTTC.

V is TRBV9 and J is TRBJ2-3, with 7 nucleotides matching TRBD1. Germline V CDR1 and CDR2: SGDLS, YYNGEE. The V gene end was trimmed by 7 bases and the J gene end by 2 bases; junction bases not matched to a gene: 13. The CDR3 totals 16 residues. As DNA, the CDR3 is TGTGCCAGCGGCGCGTCGCCGGGACAGTTCACAGATACGCAGTATTTT. This sequence encodes CASGASPGQFTDTQYF.

This clonotype was recorded a few times. The chain employs TRBV12-3 or TRBV12-4 and TRBJ1-2, with D possibly being TRBD1 (5 bases). Trimming removed 4 bases from V and 4 bases from J, with 16 bases in between. The CDR3 is 15 residues long. For the CDR3, the DNA is TGTGCCAGCAGTTCGGCCGGGACGGTGCCCTATGGCTACACCTTC. Amino acids: CASSSAGTVPYGYTF.

This clonotype was picked up a small number of times. V is TRBV5-1 and J is TRBJ1-2, with D tentatively TRBD1 (5 bases). Germline values: CDR1 SGHRS, CDR2 YFSETQ. This CDR3 comprises 15 residues. The germline V and J ends were trimmed by 0 bases and 8 bases, with 17 bases remaining between them. The CDR3 protein is CASSLEPGPSGGYTF. CDR3 nucleotide sequence: TGCGCCAGCAGCTTGGAGCCGGGACCCTCGGGCGGCTACACCTTC. The full variable domain, rest sourced from reference TRBV5-1 and TRBJ1-2, is KAGVTQTPRYLIKTRGQQVTLSCSPISGHRSVSWYQQTPGQGLQFLFEYFSETQRNKGNFPGRFSGRQFSNSRSEMNVSTLELGDSALYLCASSLEPGPSGGYTFGSGTRLTVV.

Concerning this clonotype: At one end, the junction sequence differs from germline, possibly due to a read error. The chain recombines TRBV4-3 with TRBJ1-1; D unresolved. The CDR3 extends over 14 amino acids. CDR1 is LGHNA and CDR2 is YSLEER in the germline V gene. This chain's CDR3 is CASSRSLMSTEVFF. CDR3 bases: TGCGCCAGCAGCCGATCCCTGATGAGCACTGAAGTTTTCTTT.

V and J are TRBV20-1 and TRBJ2-1, with D possibly being TRBD2 (6 bases). The germline V gene has CDR1 DFQATT and CDR2 SNEGSKA (reference sequence). The V end lost 5 bases, the J end lost 9 bases, and 17 bases lay between the germline ends. There are 13 residues in the CDR3. The CDR3 protein is CSASGLPHAEQFF. The CDR3 coding sequence is TGCAGTGCTTCGGGACTTCCCCACGCTGAGCAGTTCTTC.

The count of this clonotype is one. This chain connects TRBV20-1 to TRBJ2-4; D is possibly TRBD1 or TRBD2 (6 bases each). The DNA end lines up better with TRBJ2-7; the J call may be wrong. Germline V gene sequence: CDR1 DFQATT, CDR2 SNEGSKA (reference sequence). CDR3 length: 17 residues. CDR3 protein: CSARERGGRLRFYEQYF. For the CDR3, the DNA is TGCAGTGCTAGAGAGAGAGGGGGGCGCTTAAGGTTTTACGAGCAGTACTTC.

The genes are TRBV29-1 and TRBJ2-1; TRBD1 agrees at 9 bases. The assigned J gene may be wrong: the sequence end matches TRBJ2-7 better. This CDR3 is 14 amino acids long. Germline V gives CDR1 SQVTM, CDR2 ANQGSEA. CDR3 sequence (DNA): TGCAGCGTTGATAGGGACAGGGTTGACAATGAGCAGTACTTC. This gives the protein CSVDRDRVDNEQYF.

This clonotype was found many times. This chain connects TRBV7-8 to TRBJ2-7; D could derive from TRBD1 or TRBD2 (6 bases each). The V end lost 5 bases, the J end lost 1 base, and 9 bases lay between the germline ends. The CDR3 consists of 13 residues. Germline V lookup: CDR1 SGHVS, CDR2 FQNEAQ. The CDR3 DNA reads as TGTGCCAGCAGCCGCGGGACATCCTACGAGCAGTACTTC. It is translated as CASSRGTSYEQYF.

V usage is TRBV7-9 and J usage is TRBJ1-2; TRBD1 is a possible D gene (6 bases). This CDR3 has 13 residues. The ends were cut back, 10 bases at V and 8 bases at J, with 20 bases in the middle. Germline V CDR1 and CDR2: SEHNR, FQNEAQ (reference sequence). The CDR3 region is CATPGEIGPGYTF. CDR3 nucleotide sequence: TGTGCCACTCCAGGGGAGATAGGACCCGGCTACACCTTC.

The chain links TRBV5-1 to TRBJ2-1; D ambiguous. The J call may be mistaken, given a closer DNA end match to TRBJ2-7. Germline CDR1 SGHRS, CDR2 YFSETQ. The CDR3 is 15 amino acids. DNA of the CDR3: TGCGCCAGCAGGGGTGGACCACGCTCCTACAATGAGCAGTACTTC. Encoded protein: CASRGGPRSYNEQYF.

This chain links TRBV27 with TRBJ1-4; D ambiguous. In germline, CDR1 is MNHEY, CDR2 SMNVEV (reference sequence). The CDR3 spans 14 residues. Trimming pared 5 bases from V and 1 base from J, leaving 8 bases between. CDR3 sequence: CASSPRGTNEKLFF. Written as DNA, the CDR3 is TGTGCCAGCAGTCCCCGGGGAACTAATGAAAAACTGTTTTTT.

In its sample, this clonotype was seen once. The rearrangement uses TRBV6-6 and TRBJ2-1; 10 bases match TRBD2. Germline CDR1 and CDR2: MNHNY and SVGAGI (reference sequence). This CDR3 has 15 residues. Germline trimming cut 6 bases from V and 7 bases from J; bases unmatched to any gene: 9. In DNA form, the CDR3 reads TGTGCCAGCAGAAAACTAGCGGGGTTGGGTAATGAGCAGTTCTTC. It translates to CASRKLAGLGNEQFF.

The gene calls are TRBV11-2 and TRBJ2-5; 12 positions agree with TRBD2. The assigned J gene may be wrong: the sequence end matches TRBJ2-7 better. The CDR3 loop spans 15 amino acids. The germline V gene has CDR1 SGHAT and CDR2 FQNNGV. CDR3 coding DNA: TGTGCCAGCAGCTTCCTAGCGGGGGGGCCTGACGAGCAGTACTTC. Protein: CASSFLAGGPDEQYF.

CDR3 amino acids: CASSGGGLAGLSSYEQYF. DNA of the CDR3: TGTGCCAGCAGCGGGGGGGGACTAGCGGGTCTGAGCTCCTACGAGCAGTACTTC. The V and J genes are TRBV7-2 and TRBJ2-7; 12 positions match TRBD2. CDR3 length equals 18 residues. Trimming took 5 bases from V and 0 from J; bases not matched to a gene: 11. Germline V gives CDR1 SGHTA, CDR2 FQGNSA.

Only a few counts were recorded for this clonotype. This chain links TRBV12-3 or TRBV12-4 with TRBJ2-3; maybe TRBD2 (6 bases). The CDR3 loop spans 15 amino acids. V shed 3 bases and J shed 2 bases, with 12 bases lying between them. CDR3 sequence: CASSFNAGNTDTQYF. The CDR3 DNA is TGTGCCAGCAGTTTTAATGCGGGAAACACAGATACGCAGTATTTT.

The chain uses TRBV7-2 and TRBJ1-2; TRBD1 aligns across 11 bases. This CDR3 has 14 amino acids. The germline V gene has CDR1 SGHTA and CDR2 FQGNSA. Germline trimming cut 3 bases from V and 6 bases from J; bases unmatched to any gene: 3. The DNA of the CDR3 is TGTGCCAGCAGCTTTCGGGACAGGGGGAATGGCTACACCTTC. Its translation: CASSFRDRGNGYTF. Variable domain in full (rest from reference TRBV7-2 and TRBJ1-2): GAGVSQSPSNKVTEKGKDVELRCDPISGHTALYWYRQSLGQGLEFLIYFQGNSAPDKSGLPSDRFSAERTGGSVSTLTIQRTQQEDSAVYLCASSFRDRGNGYTFGSGTRLTVV.

Concerning this clonotype itself: A clone one base away is much larger, so this may be a read error. This sequence joins TRBV20-1 and TRBJ2-7, with D tentatively TRBD2 (6 bases). CDR3 length: 14 amino acids. Germline CDR1 and CDR2: DFQATT and SNEGSKA (reference sequence). The DNA of the CDR3 is TGCAGTGTTAGAGATCGGGAGCGGTACTACGAGCAGTACTTC. It specifies CSVRDRERYYEQYF.

This clonotype has more than one count but fewer than ten. The V gene is TRBV12-3 or TRBV12-4, the J gene TRBJ2-1; maybe TRBD2 (6 bases). Trimming took 7 bases from V and 5 from J, leaving 18 bases between them. This CDR3 contains 15 residues. Here the CDR3 reads CASKVLIGTDNEQFF. The CDR3 DNA is TGTGCCAGCAAGGTGTTAATCGGGACTGACAATGAGCAGTTCTTC.

The chain combines TRBV11-2 with TRBJ2-2, with D maybe TRBD2 (5 bases). Germline assignment: CDR1 SGHAT and CDR2 FQNNGV. The CDR3 runs to 14 residues. Trimming took off 5 bases at V and 5 bases at J, with 12 bases between the two ends. Written as DNA, the CDR3 is TGTGCCAGCAGCCGGATCGGAGGTACCGGGGAGCTGTTTTTT. This encodes CASSRIGGTGELFF. Full variable domain (rest looked up from reference TRBV11-2 and TRBJ2-2): EAGVAQSPRYKIIEKRQSVAFWCNPISGHATLYWYQQILGQGPKLLIQFQNNGVVDDSQLPKDRFSAERLKGVDSTLKIQPAKLEDSAVYLCASSRIGGTGELFFGEGSRLTVL.

The gene calls are TRBV6-2 or TRBV6-3 and TRBJ2-1, with D unresolved. The germline gives CDR1 MNHEY, CDR2 SVGEGT. The V end lost 2 bases, the J end lost 0 bases, and 11 bases lay between the germline ends. This CDR3 is built from 16 residues. CDR3 region: CASSYGQYSSYNEQFF. The CDR3 nucleotides are TGTGCCAGCAGTTACGGGCAGTATAGCTCCTACAATGAGCAGTTCTTC.

The chain employs TRBV7-9 and TRBJ1-1; 9 bases fit TRBD1. Per the germline V gene, CDR1 is SEHNR and CDR2 is FQNEAQ (reference sequence). The CDR3 has 13 amino acids. Unmatched junction bases numbered 4, after V lost 5 bases and J lost 6 bases. The CDR3 spells CASSHGQGPEAFF. CDR3 DNA sequence: TGTGCCAGCAGCCACGGACAGGGGCCTGAAGCTTTCTTT.

The chain couples TRBV7-3 to TRBJ2-2; 7 bases are a match to TRBD2. With 1 base clipped from V and 5 bases from J, the junction kept 16 bases outside the gene matches. CDR1 and CDR2 (germline): SGHTA, FQGTGA. The length of the CDR3 is 19 residues. The CDR3 loop is CASSLIPSGRVALTGELFF. DNA for the CDR3: TGTGCCAGCAGCTTAATTCCTAGCGGCCGAGTAGCTCTTACCGGGGAGCTGTTTTTT.